These 25 T cell receptor beta chains were sequenced from one sample in a study of cytotoxic CD8 clonotypes in ibrutinib-treated CLL (dated by TCRdb to the early 2020s). Library preparation employed the immunoSEQ multiplex PCR assay. In TCRdb, the immuneACCESS table is reduced to in-frame sequences with V and J assigned. These tables do not hold every clone; where another copy was compared, an unresolved V gene accounts for under half, and the others remain unexplained. The sample contains about 130,000 clones, around 84% of them found a single time. Clones ranked in the top ten supply approximately 3.5% of the sample. This sample's time point label indicates: roughly 2 years on ibrutinib. Sequences were derived from PBMCs, sampled after 24 months of ibrutinib treatment. The receptor source for this set is a human donor with chronic lymphocytic leukemia.

The CDR3 sequence is CASTEPTGELFF. CDR3 nucleotides: TGTGCCAGCACCGAACCTACCGGGGAGCTGTTTTTT. The chain couples TRBV5-6 to TRBJ2-2; D call uncertain. Deletions cut 6 bases from V and 5 bases from J, with 8 bases between. The CDR3 is made up of 12 amino acids. Germline V lookup: CDR1 SGHDT, CDR2 YYEEEE.

The genes are TRBV5-1 and TRBJ2-7; 9 bases line up with TRBD1. This CDR3 is built from 17 residues. V trimming: 4 bases; J trimming: 4 bases; junction bases outside the gene matches: 15. In germline, CDR1 is SGHRS, CDR2 YFSETQ. The CDR3 here is CASSIFPTGTGTYEQYF. Here the CDR3 DNA reads TGCGCCAGCAGCATATTCCCCACGGGGACAGGGACATACGAGCAGTACTTC.

The DNA of the CDR3 is TGTGCCAGCAGCGTACTAGCGGGGGCAGGGGGGGAGCTGTTTTTT. Translated: CASSVLAGAGGELFF. The rearrangement uses TRBV5-4 and TRBJ2-2; 11 bases are shared with TRBD2. There are 15 residues in the CDR3. J gave up 8 bases and V 4 bases, and 7 bases lay outside the gene matches. Looked up from germline, CDR1 is SGHNT and CDR2 is YYREEE (reference sequence).

This chain links TRBV19 with TRBJ1-5; no clear D. The CDR3 sequence is 15 residues long. Trimming stripped 9 bases from V and 0 bases from J, with 15 bases between. Germline lookup yields CDR1 LNHDA and CDR2 SQIVND (reference sequence). CDR3 loop: CASRTRPISNQPQHF. The CDR3 DNA reads TGTGCCAGCCGGACTCGACCTATTAGCAATCAGCCCCAGCATTTT. The whole variable domain, filled in from reference TRBV19 and TRBJ1-5, reads DGGITQSPKYLFRKEGQNVTLSCEQNLNHDAMYWYRQDPGQGLRLIYYSQIVNDFQKGDIAEGYSVSREKKESFPLTVTSAQKNPTAFYLCASRTRPISNQPQHFGDGTRLSIL.

This clone showed up just a few times. The V call is TRBV7-2, the J call TRBJ1-4; 9 bases match TRBD1. The CDR3 runs 17 residues. Per germline, CDR1 SGHTA and CDR2 FQGNSA. The V gene end was trimmed by 5 bases and the J gene end by 2 bases; junction bases not matched to a gene: 9. CDR3 in DNA: TGTGCCAGCAGCCACAGGGGGCCGGGGTCTACTAATGAAAAACTGTTTTTT. Translating it yields CASSHRGPGSTNEKLFF.

To note about this clone: One end of the junction fails to match germline, which may point to a read error. The chain uses TRBV4-3 and TRBJ1-1; D perhaps matches TRBD1 (5 bases). Germline V lookup: CDR1 LGHNA, CDR2 YSLEER. The CDR3 runs to 16 residues. CDR3 residues: CASSQDAAGMNTKAFF. The CDR3 DNA sequence: TGCGCCAGCAGCCAAGATGCGGCAGGGATGAACACTAAAGCTTTCTTT.

This sequence joins TRBV7-8 and TRBJ1-3, with 8 bases aligning to TRBD1. With 5 bases clipped from V and 4 bases from J, the junction kept 7 bases outside the gene matches. The CDR3 is 15 residues long. Germline V lookup: CDR1 SGHVS, CDR2 FQNEAQ. The CDR3 DNA reads TGTGCCAGCAGCGCCCTGACAGGGGAGGGAAACACCATATATTTT. As protein: CASSALTGEGNTIYF.

The chain recombines TRBV20-1 with TRBJ2-7; 7 positions agree with TRBD2. Germline CDR1 is DFQATT and CDR2 is SNEGSKA (reference sequence). The junction had 5 bases not matched to a gene; V was cut back by 6 bases and J by 6 bases. The CDR3 loop spans 11 amino acids. CDR3 sequence: CSARSGAEQYF. Written as DNA, the CDR3 is TGCAGTGCGAGGAGCGGGGCCGAGCAGTACTTC.

This sequence joins TRBV28 and TRBJ2-5; D unclear. CDR1 and CDR2 from the germline V gene are MDHEN and SYDVKM. The CDR3 runs 11 residues. V was shortened by 4 bases and J by 9 bases, with 9 bases between the two germline ends. Here the CDR3 DNA reads TGTGCCAGCAGTTCCCCCTTGGCCCAGTACTTC. It translates to CASSSPLAQYF.

The V gene is TRBV5-1, the J gene TRBJ1-1; weak D call: TRBD1 (5 bases). V shed 2 bases and J shed 4 bases, with 12 bases lying between them. CDR1 and CDR2 from the germline V gene are SGHRS and YFSETQ. This CDR3 is 14 amino acids long. The CDR3 DNA follows: TGCGCCAGCAGCTTAGGGGCGGGTAGCACTGAAGCTTTCTTT. Protein product: CASSLGAGSTEAFF.

The J gene is TRBJ1-6, the V gene TRBV14; D is ambiguous. Trimming cost V 4 bases and J 0 bases, with 10 bases left between them. CDR1 is SGHDN, CDR2 FVKESK, per germline. This CDR3 comprises 16 residues. The CDR3 loop is CASSRTESSYNSPLHF. In nucleotides, the CDR3 is TGTGCCAGCAGCCGGACTGAGAGCTCCTATAATTCACCCCTCCACTTT.

The chain carries TRBV2 and TRBJ1-2; possibly TRBD1 for D (5 bases). There are 15 residues in the CDR3. Per germline, CDR1 SNHLY and CDR2 FYNNEI. Deletions cut 2 bases from V and 1 base from J, with 11 bases between. The CDR3 region has the DNA TGTGCCAGCAGTGAAAAGTCGGGGGGTAACTATGGCTACACCTTC. Encoded protein: CASSEKSGGNYGYTF.

This sequence joins TRBV9 and TRBJ2-1; D is ambiguous. CDR3 length: 14 amino acids. Germline assignment: CDR1 SGDLS and CDR2 YYNGEE. Trimming removed 3 bases from V and 2 bases from J, with 9 bases in between. The CDR3 spells CASSARLTYNEQFF. CDR3 sequence (DNA): TGTGCCAGCAGCGCCCGATTAACCTACAATGAGCAGTTCTTC.

The genes are TRBV30 and TRBJ1-2; D might be TRBD1 (5 bases). CDR1 and CDR2 (germline): GTSNPN, SVGIG (reference sequence). Trimming cost V 8 bases and J 9 bases, with 13 bases left between them. The CDR3 spans 10 residues. The CDR3 nucleotides are TGTGCCAGCAGGAGGGGTAGCTACACCTTC. As protein: CASRRGSYTF.

The chain has TRBV25-1 and TRBJ2-7, with TRBD1 identical over 10 bases. CDR3 length equals 16 residues. Germline V gives CDR1 MGHDK, CDR2 SYGVNS. The ends lost 1 base at V and 8 bases at J; junction bases unmatched: 11. CDR3 sequence (DNA): TGTGCCAGCAGTGAATCCCCCGGGACAGGGGTTCCCCAGCAGTACTTC. It specifies CASSESPGTGVPQQYF.

The CDR3 sequence is CASSVSDINTEAFF. The CDR3, as DNA: TGCGCCAGCAGCGTTTCCGATATCAACACTGAAGCTTTCTTT. The chain is built from TRBV5-1 and TRBJ1-1; D is uncertain. V was shortened by 4 bases and J by 2 bases, with 12 bases between the two germline ends. The CDR3 is made up of 14 amino acids. The V gene's germline CDR1 is SGHRS and CDR2 YFSETQ.

The chain uses TRBV29-1 and TRBJ2-5; the match to TRBD1 covers 7 bases. The CDR3 runs 12 residues. J lost 5 bases, V lost 4 bases, and 4 bases had no gene match. Germline values: CDR1 SQVTM, CDR2 ANQGSEA. CDR3 bases: TGCAGCGTTGTTAAGGGGGCCGAGACCCAGTACTTC. This codes for CSVVKGAETQYF. The full variable domain, in which reference TRBV29-1 and TRBJ2-5 provide the parts outside the CDR3, is SAVISQKPSRDICQRGTSLTIQCQVDSQVTMMFWYRQQPGQSLTLIATANQGSEATYESGFVIDKFPISRPNLTFSTLTVSNMSPEDSSIYLCSVVKGAETQYFGPGTRLLVL.

For the CDR3, the DNA is TGTGCCAGCAGCTTACGACTAGCGGGGGGCGAGTTCACCGGGGAGCTGTTTTTT. This translates into CASSLRLAGGEFTGELFF. The chain employs TRBV7-6 and TRBJ2-2, with 13 positions matching TRBD2. V was pared by 2 bases and J by 4 bases, with 7 bases of the junction left unmatched. This CDR3 has 18 residues. CDR1 is SGHVS, CDR2 FNYEAQ, per germline. Looking up the rest from reference TRBV7-6 and TRBJ2-2 gives the full variable domain: GAGVSQSPRYKVTKRGQDVALRCDPISGHVSLYWYRQALGQGPEFLTYFNYEAQQDKSGLPNDRFSAERPEGSISTLTIQRTEQRDSAMYRCASSLRLAGGEFTGELFFGEGSRLTVL.

The V call is TRBV19, the J call TRBJ1-5; D is ambiguous. In germline, CDR1 is LNHDA, CDR2 SQIVND (reference sequence). The length of the CDR3 is 17 residues. The V end was cut by 2 bases, the J end by 0 bases, with 14 bases between. The CDR3 nucleotides read TGTGCCAGTAGTATAATTTGGAGCAGGACTAGCAATCAGCCCCAGCATTTT. This gives the protein CASSIIWSRTSNQPQHF. The full variable domain, rest sourced from reference TRBV19 and TRBJ1-5, is DGGITQSPKYLFRKEGQNVTLSCEQNLNHDAMYWYRQDPGQGLRLIYYSQIVNDFQKGDIAEGYSVSREKKESFPLTVTSAQKNPTAFYLCASSIIWSRTSNQPQHFGDGTRLSIL.

V usage is TRBV7-2 and J usage is TRBJ1-5, with 11 bases aligning to TRBD1. CDR1 SGHTA and CDR2 FQGNSA come from the germline V gene. The junction had 4 bases not matched to a gene; V was cut back by 3 bases and J by 0 bases. This CDR3 comprises 17 residues. CDR3 DNA: TGTGCCAGCAGCTTGTATGGGACAGGGGGTAGCAATCAGCCCCAGCATTTT. It is translated as CASSLYGTGGSNQPQHF. Looking up the rest from reference TRBV7-2 and TRBJ1-5 gives the full variable domain: GAGVSQSPSNKVTEKGKDVELRCDPISGHTALYWYRQSLGQGLEFLIYFQGNSAPDKSGLPSDRFSAERTGGSVSTLTIQRTQQEDSAVYLCASSLYGTGGSNQPQHFGDGTRLSIL.

This clone was found a few times. V gene TRBV21-1 combines with J gene TRBJ2-7; the table calls TRBD2, which could not be checked here. TRBV21-1 is classified as a pseudogene. CDR3 length: 11 residues. The CDR3 DNA follows: TGTGCCAGCAGCCGGAGTTACGAGCAGTACTTC. It codes for CASSRSYEQYF.

The CDR3 DNA follows: TGTGCCAGCAGTTACTCGAACGTTAACACCGGGGAGCTGTTTTTT. Its translation is CASSYSNVNTGELFF. The V call is TRBV6-5, the J call TRBJ2-2; no reliable D call. CDR3 length: 15 amino acids. The germline V gene has CDR1 MNHEY and CDR2 SVGAGI. V was trimmed by 0 bases and J by 2 bases, leaving 7 bases between them.

A remark on this clone: This sample also contains other DNA sequences that code for the same CDR3. The chain couples TRBV7-9 to TRBJ1-2; D unresolved. The CDR3 is 15 residues long. The germline V and J ends were trimmed by 1 base and 0 bases, with 9 bases remaining between them. CDR1 is SEHNR and CDR2 is FQNEAQ in the germline V gene (reference sequence). As DNA, the CDR3 is TGTGCCAGCAGCTTAGGGACGGTACCTAACTATGGCTACACCTTC. Translated, it gives CASSLGTVPNYGYTF.

This clone appeared once. The genes are TRBV2 and TRBJ1-1, with 7 nucleotides matching TRBD1. The junction had 5 bases not matched to a gene; V was cut back by 7 bases and J by 0 bases. The CDR3 extends over 14 amino acids. CDR1 and CDR2 (germline): SNHLY, FYNNEI. The CDR3 DNA is TGTGCCAGCAACAGACAGGGAATGAACACTGAAGCTTTCTTT. It specifies CASNRQGMNTEAFF. The full variable domain, with the rest looked up from reference TRBV2 and TRBJ1-1, is EPEVTQTPSHQVTQMGQEVILRCVPISNHLYFYWYRQILGQKVEFLVSFYNNEISEKSEIFDDQFSVERPDGSNFTLKIRSTKLEDSAMYFCASNRQGMNTEAFFGQGTRLTVV.

V is TRBV21-1 and J is TRBJ2-7; TRBD2, the D gene given by the table, was not confirmed from the DNA. TRBV21-1 is flagged as a pseudogene. This CDR3 spans 15 amino acids. CDR3 in DNA: TGTGCCAGCAAGGGGGGGAGCGGGGAGACTTCCGAGCAGTACTTC. Its translation: CASKGGSGETSEQYF.